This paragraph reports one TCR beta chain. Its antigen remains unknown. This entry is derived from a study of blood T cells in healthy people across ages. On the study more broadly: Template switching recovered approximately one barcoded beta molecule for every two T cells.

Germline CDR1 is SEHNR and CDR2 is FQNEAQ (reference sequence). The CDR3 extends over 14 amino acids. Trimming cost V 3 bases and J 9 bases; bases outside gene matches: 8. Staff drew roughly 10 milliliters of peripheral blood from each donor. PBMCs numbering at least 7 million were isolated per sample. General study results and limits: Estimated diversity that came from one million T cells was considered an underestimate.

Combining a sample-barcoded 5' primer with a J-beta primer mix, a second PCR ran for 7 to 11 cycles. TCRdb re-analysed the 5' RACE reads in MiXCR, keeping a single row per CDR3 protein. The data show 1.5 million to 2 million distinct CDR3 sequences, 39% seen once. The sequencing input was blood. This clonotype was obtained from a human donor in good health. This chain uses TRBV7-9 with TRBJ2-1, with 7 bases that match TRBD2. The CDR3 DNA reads TGTGCCAGCAGCTTTGGACTAGTGGTACGTGAGCAGTTCTTC. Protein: CASSFGLVVREQFF. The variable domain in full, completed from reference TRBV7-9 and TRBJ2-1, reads DTGVSQNPRHKITKRGQNVTFRCDPISEHNRLYWYRQTLGQGPEFLTYFQNEAQLEKSRLLSDRFSAERPKGSFSTLEIQRTEQGDSAMYLCASSFGLVVREQFFGPGTRLTVL.